One and the same sample provided the 9 T cell receptor beta chains below, sequenced in a study of shared clonotypes between healthy human individuals (dated by TCRdb to 2020 to 2022). Library preparation employed the immunoSEQ multiplex PCR assay. TCRdb obtained this table from immuneACCESS and retained in-frame rearrangements with V and J assigned. These tables miss some clones; where compared with another copy, unresolved V genes account for less than half of the shortfall, and the remainder is unexplained. This sample has about 820,000 clones in its table, and approximately 92% of those were observed once. In total, the top ten clones hold less than 25% of the sample. CD8 naive samples were obtained by positive selection for CCR7 among CD45RO-negative cells, yielding a CD45RA+CCR7+ population from which TemRA cells were excluded. The source material was naive CD8+ T cells sorted from blood. Interpreted using the paper, the cell subset or site label stands for: CD45RA+CCR7+. These TCRs come from a young man in good health.

This rearrangement joins TRBV5-8 to TRBJ2-7; D is ambiguous. Germline V gives CDR1 SGHTS, CDR2 YDEGEE. The CDR3 is 15 amino acids. The V end was cut by 4 bases, the J end by 2 bases, with 16 bases between. This CDR3 reads CASSDGRGTTYEQYF. In DNA form, the CDR3 reads TGTGCCAGCAGCGACGGCAGAGGAACGACCTACGAGCAGTACTTC.

This chain joins TRBV14 and TRBJ1-2; D call uncertain. The CDR3 has 15 amino acids. Germline loops: CDR1 SGHDN, CDR2 FVKESK. Trimming stripped 0 bases from V and 8 bases from J, with 16 bases between. CDR3 loop: CASSQDLGSWQGYTF. CDR3 coding DNA: TGTGCCAGCAGCCAAGATTTGGGCAGTTGGCAGGGCTACACCTTC.

The chain joins TRBV19 to TRBJ1-5; 7 nucleotides agree with TRBD1. Germline-derived CDR1 and CDR2 are LNHDA and SQIVND (reference sequence). CDR3 length: 16 residues. V lost 5 bases and J lost 5; bases outside the gene matches: 12. The CDR3 DNA is TGTGCCAGTAGTGTCCGGGACAGTCAAGACTATCAGCCCCAGCATTTT. It codes for CASSVRDSQDYQPQHF.

J is TRBJ2-5 and V is TRBV28; D remains ambiguous. The CDR3 spans 15 residues. The germline V gene encodes CDR1 MDHEN and CDR2 SYDVKM. V was clipped by 5 bases and J by 4 bases, with 17 bases between them. CDR3 coding DNA: TGTGCCAGCAGTACTCCGATCGCGATCCTAGAGACCCAGTACTTC. Translated: CASSTPIAILETQYF.

Only a few counts were recorded for this clone. The V gene is TRBV10-2, the J gene TRBJ1-1; TRBD1 aligns across 7 bases. The CDR3 extends over 15 amino acids. CDR1 and CDR2 (germline): WSHSY, SAAADI. V lost 2 bases and J lost 2; bases outside the gene matches: 5. CDR3 residues: CASSEDRAPNTEAFF. In DNA, the CDR3 is TGCGCCAGCAGTGAGGACAGGGCCCCAAACACTGAAGCTTTCTTT.

The chain combines TRBV2 with TRBJ2-7; 10 bases align to TRBD2. The CDR3 totals 13 residues. Germline values: CDR1 SNHLY, CDR2 FYNNEI. With 4 bases clipped from V and 5 bases from J, the junction kept 2 bases outside the gene matches. The CDR3 region is CASSGTSGDEQYF. CDR3 coding DNA: TGTGCCAGCAGTGGGACTAGCGGCGACGAGCAGTACTTC.

This chain joins TRBV27 and TRBJ1-5, with 7 bases matching TRBD1. Losses at the gene ends were 5 bases for V and 2 bases for J; bases not matched to a gene: 0. Per the germline V gene, CDR1 is MNHEY and CDR2 is SMNVEV (reference sequence). CDR3 length: 13 amino acids. The CDR3 sequence is CASSTGGNQPQHF. The CDR3, as DNA: TGTGCCAGCAGTACAGGGGGCAATCAGCCCCAGCATTTT.

This chain connects TRBV28 to TRBJ1-5; D is perhaps TRBD1 (5 bases). This CDR3 region has 14 residues. Trimming took 2 bases from V and 6 from J, leaving 11 bases between them. The germline gives CDR1 MDHEN, CDR2 SYDVKM. The CDR3 nucleotides are TGTGCCAGCAGTTTAGGGCAGGGAATTCAGCCCCAGCATTTT. It translates to CASSLGQGIQPQHF.

CDR3 in DNA: TGTGCCAGCAGCACGAGGACGGGAGACACAGATACGCAGTATTTT. Translating gives CASSTRTGDTDTQYF. The chain uses TRBV11-3 and TRBJ2-3, with TRBD2 as a possible D gene (6 bases). The CDR3 contains 15 residues. V lost 5 bases to trimming and J lost 2 bases, with 14 bases between them. Germline CDR1 is SGHNT and CDR2 is YENEEA. The variable domain in full, with the rest retrieved from reference TRBV11-3 and TRBJ2-3, is EAGVVQSPRYKIIEKKQPVAFWCNPISGHNTLYWYLQNLGQGPELLIRYENEEAVDDSQLPKDRFSAERLKGVDSTLKIQPAELGDSAVYLCASSTRTGDTDTQYFGPGTRLTVL.